Listed below are T cell receptor beta chains from one sample, sequenced in a study of cytomegalovirus exposure and HLA in healthy donors. Only in-frame clones appear in the TCRdb table, and some are missing; sequencing was by immunoSEQ multiplex PCR. The repertoire holds over 100,000 clones, with under 70% as singletons. Source material: PBMCs. The source is a man aged 25-45 years in good health and CMV-seropositive. Both conserved end residues are part of each CDR3. The D gene is left open where the match is weak. Clone size appears in some rows only: once, few, many, or a class for an expanded clone.

14	TRBD1	.	TRBJ1-5	TRBV10-2	TGCGCCAGCAGTCCGGGACAGGGTGTTCAGCCCCAGCATTTT	CASSPGQGVQPQHF
14	.	.	TRBJ1-2	TRBV5-4	TGTGCTCGATATACGGGACACACGAACTATGGCTACACCTTC	CARYTGHTNYGYTF
15	.	few	TRBJ2-3	TRBV29-1	TGCAGCGTCCCCCTCTACTATGGCGGCGTAGATACGCAGTATTTT	CSVPLYYGGVDTQYF
12	TRBD2	.	TRBJ2-1	TRBV27	TGTGCCAGCAGCCGGACTAGGAATGAGCAGTTCTTC	CASSRTRNEQFF
15	.	.	TRBJ2-2	TRBV28	TGTGCCAGCAGCCCCGCCAGGGCGAACACCGGGGAGCTGTTTTTT	CASSPARANTGELFF
12	.	.	TRBJ1-2	TRBV19	TGTGCCAGTAGGGACAGAGGGGGTGGCTACACCTTC	CASRDRGGGYTF
13	.	few	TRBJ2-3	TRBV7-9	TGTGCCAGCAGCTTAGAGGGGGCAGATACGCAGTATTTT	CASSLEGADTQYF
15	.	.	TRBJ1-1	TRBV29-1	TGCAGCGTTGAGGAGGGGCTTGTGGGACGCGCTGAAGCTTTCTTT	CSVEEGLVGRAEAFF
12	.	.	TRBJ2-1	TRBV4-1	TGCGCCAGCAGTGCCAGGGTGAGTGAGCAGTTCTTC	CASSARVSEQFF
13	.	.	TRBJ2-3	TRBV7-2	TGTGCCAGCAGCCCCTGGAATTCGGGTACGCAGTATTTT	CASSPWNSGTQYF
15	TRBD1	.	TRBJ1-2	TRBV7-8	TGTGCCAGCAGCTTAGGGACAGGGGGCTCCTATGGCTACACCTTC	CASSLGTGGSYGYTF
14	.	.	TRBJ2-2	TRBV6-6	TGTGCCAGCAGTTACAGCCCGCCGGTCGGGGAGCTGTTTTTT	CASSYSPPVGELFF
15	.	.	TRBJ1-2	TRBV18	TGTGCCAGCTCCCTGTCCAGCCCCGAGGTCTATGGCTACACCTTC	CASSLSSPEVYGYTF
14	TRBD1	.	TRBJ1-1	TRBV6-1	TGTGCCAGCAGTGGATGGACAGGGGAAACTGAAGCTTTCTTT	CASSGWTGETEAFF
15	.	.	TRBJ2-3	TRBV4-1	TGCGCCACCGGAGCTCTCGGGTATTCCACAGATACGCAGTATTTT	CATGALGYSTDTQYF
14	.	.	TRBJ2-3	TRBV6-5	TGTGCCAGCAGTCGGACAGCTAGCACAGATACGCAGTATTTT	CASSRTASTDTQYF
12	.	.	TRBJ2-5	TRBV25-1	TGTGCCAGCAGTGAACTGGGCTACCAGCAGTACTTC	CASSELGYQQYF
14	TRBD1	.	TRBJ1-1	TRBV7-3	TGTGCCAGCAGTGTACAGGGGGGGAACACTGAAGCTTTCTTT	CASSVQGGNTEAFF
14	TRBD1	.	TRBJ1-2	TRBV6-6	TGTGCCAGCAGTCACCGACAGGGGGGCCTTGGCTACACCTTC	CASSHRQGGLGYTF
14	.	.	TRBJ1-1	TRBV4-1	TGCGCCAGCAGCCAACGGGTACCTGGGAGTGAAGCTTTCTTT	CASSQRVPGSEAFF
14	.	.	TRBJ1-6	TRBV6-1	TGTGCCAGCAGTGCGGGGGACTATAATTCACCCCTCCACTTT	CASSAGDYNSPLHF
17	.	.	TRBJ1-1	TRBV5-1	TGCGCCAGCAGCTTGCTCGCAGGAACAACCATGAACACTGAAGCTTTCTTT	CASSLLAGTTMNTEAFF
14	TRBD1	once	TRBJ1-4	TRBV15	TGTGCCACCAGCCGTCAGGGGGCGCGTGAAAAACTGTTTTTT	CATSRQGAREKLFF
13	.	.	TRBJ1-1	TRBV28	TGTGCCAGCATACGAGGGGGACATTTTGAAGCTTTCTTT	CASIRGGHFEAFF
12	.	.	TRBJ1-2	TRBV30	TGTGCCTGGAGCCAGGGTAACTATGGCTACACCTTC	CAWSQGNYGYTF
12	.	few	TRBJ2-7	TRBV7-9	TGTGCCAGCAGCTCCCTCGGGGGCGAGCAGTACTTC	CASSSLGGEQYF
17	.	.	TRBJ1-3	TRBV7-9	TGTGCCAGCAGCATGACTGCCATAGGGAGCTCTGGAAACACCATATATTTT	CASSMTAIGSSGNTIYF
14	.	.	TRBJ2-3	TRBV6-5	TGTGCCAGCAGTTACGGGGCCTACACAGATACGCAGTATTTT	CASSYGAYTDTQYF
15	TRBD2	few	TRBJ2-3	TRBV7-7	TGTGCTAGCAGCTTCCGCGGGGGGGTTACAGATACGCAGTATTTT	CASSFRGGVTDTQYF
17	TRBD2	.	TRBJ2-2	TRBV2	TGTGCCAGCAGGGGGTTAGCGGGAGTCGGTAACACCGGGGAGCTGTTTTTT	CASRGLAGVGNTGELFF
15	.	few	TRBJ2-2	TRBV19	TGTGCCAGTACGCACGGAGGGGGCAACACCGGGGAGCTGTTTTTT	CASTHGGGNTGELFF
15	.	.	TRBJ2-1	TRBV9	TGTGCCAGCAGCCCCCAAGAAAAGGGGCACAATGAGCAGTTCTTC	CASSPQEKGHNEQFF
13	.	.	TRBJ1-3	TRBV19	TGTGCCAGTAGTATAGTTCTCGGGAACACCATATATTTT	CASSIVLGNTIYF
14	.	.	TRBJ2-1	TRBV30	TGTGCCTGGAGTGTCGGCGCGGGGTACAATGAGCAGTTCTTC	CAWSVGAGYNEQFF
16	.	.	TRBJ2-3	TRBV11-2	TGTGCCAGCACTCGCATGGAGGCCGGGGGCACAGATACGCAGTATTTT	CASTRMEAGGTDTQYF
16	.	.	TRBJ1-4	TRBV19	TGTGCCAGTAGACGGACAGTTTACGCAACTAATGAAAAACTGTTTTTT	CASRRTVYATNEKLFF
15	.	.	TRBJ2-2	TRBV10-2	TGCGCCAGCACCCGACAGAGGGGGTCCACCGGGGAGCTGTTTTTT	CASTRQRGSTGELFF
14	.	few	TRBJ2-3	TRBV25-1	TGTGCCAGCAGTGAATATTCACTCACAGATACGCAGTATTTT	CASSEYSLTDTQYF
15	TRBD1	.	TRBJ2-7	TRBV27	TGTGCCAGCAGTTTCACAGGGGACGTAGTCTACGAGCAGTACTTC	CASSFTGDVVYEQYF
14	.	.	TRBJ1-4	TRBV28	TGTGCCAGTTCGGGGGAGGAGGCTTATGAAAAACTGTTTTTT	CASSGEEAYEKLFF
13	.	.	TRBJ1-1	TRBV19	TGTGCCAGTAGTATACGAGGGAACACTGAAGCTTTCTTT	CASSIRGNTEAFF
15	.	.	TRBJ1-4	TRBV4-3	TGCGCCAGCAGCCAAGAGGGAGCAACTAATGAAAAACTGTTTTTT	CASSQEGATNEKLFF
14	.	.	TRBJ1-2	TRBV28	TGTGCCAGCAGTTTACGGGGGGAGGTCGTGGGCTACACCTTC	CASSLRGEVVGYTF
14	.	few	TRBJ2-5	TRBV18	TGTGCCAGCTCACCGCAGACAGGTCGAGAGACCCAGTACTTC	CASSPQTGRETQYF
16	TRBD1	few	TRBJ2-7	TRBV27	TGTGCCAGCAGTTTAAGGGGACAGGGGGCCGCCTACGAGCAGTACTTC	CASSLRGQGAAYEQYF
15	TRBD1	.	TRBJ2-1	TRBV7-2	TGTGCCAGCAGCCCCCGGACAGGGGGTACGGGTGAGCAGTTCTTC	CASSPRTGGTGEQFF
15	.	.	TRBJ1-1	TRBV6-5	TGTGCCAGCACCGAAAGCCTGAGAGGATGGACTGAAGCTTTCTTT	CASTESLRGWTEAFF
12	.	.	TRBJ1-2	TRBV29-1	TGCAGCGTAGAGACACACAACTATGGCTACACCTTC	CSVETHNYGYTF